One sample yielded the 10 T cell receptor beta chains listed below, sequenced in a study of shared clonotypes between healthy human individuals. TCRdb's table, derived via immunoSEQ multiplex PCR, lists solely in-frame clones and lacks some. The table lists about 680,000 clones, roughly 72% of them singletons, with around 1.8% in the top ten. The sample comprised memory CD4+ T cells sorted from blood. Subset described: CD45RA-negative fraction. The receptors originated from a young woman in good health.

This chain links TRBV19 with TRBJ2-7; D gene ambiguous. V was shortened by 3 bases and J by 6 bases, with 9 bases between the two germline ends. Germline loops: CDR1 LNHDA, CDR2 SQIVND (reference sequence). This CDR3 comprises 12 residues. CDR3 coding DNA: TGTGCCAGTAGTATTGGGCAGCGCGAGCAGTACTTC. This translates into CASSIGQREQYF.

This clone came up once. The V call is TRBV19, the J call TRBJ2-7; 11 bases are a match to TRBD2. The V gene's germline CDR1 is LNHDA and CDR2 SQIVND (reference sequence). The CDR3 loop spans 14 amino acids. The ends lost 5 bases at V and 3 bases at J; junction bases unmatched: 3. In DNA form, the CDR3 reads TGTGCCAGTAGTGTTACTAGCGGGAGCTACGAGCAGTACTTC. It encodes CASSVTSGSYEQYF.

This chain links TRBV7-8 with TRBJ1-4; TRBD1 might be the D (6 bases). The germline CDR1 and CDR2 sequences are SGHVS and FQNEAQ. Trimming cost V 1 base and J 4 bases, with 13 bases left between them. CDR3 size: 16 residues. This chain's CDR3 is CASSLGRTALNEKLFF. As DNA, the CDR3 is TGTGCCAGCAGCTTAGGCCGGACAGCTCTTAATGAAAAACTGTTTTTT.

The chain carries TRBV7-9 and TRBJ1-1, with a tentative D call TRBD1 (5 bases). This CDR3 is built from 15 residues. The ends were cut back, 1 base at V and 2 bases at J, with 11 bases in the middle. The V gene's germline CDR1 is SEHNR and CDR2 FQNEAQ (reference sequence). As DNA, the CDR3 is TGTGCCAGCAGCTTAGGAAGTGGGGGAAACACTGAAGCTTTCTTT. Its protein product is CASSLGSGGNTEAFF.

CDR3 loop: CAISDRGRETQYF. As DNA, the CDR3 is TGTGCCATCAGTGACAGGGGCCGAGAGACCCAGTACTTC. The genes are TRBV10-3 and TRBJ2-5, with D possibly TRBD1 on 6 matching bases. V dropped 3 bases and J dropped 4 bases, with 9 bases sitting between them. The CDR3 sequence is 13 residues long. Looked up from germline, CDR1 is ENHRY and CDR2 is SYGVKD.

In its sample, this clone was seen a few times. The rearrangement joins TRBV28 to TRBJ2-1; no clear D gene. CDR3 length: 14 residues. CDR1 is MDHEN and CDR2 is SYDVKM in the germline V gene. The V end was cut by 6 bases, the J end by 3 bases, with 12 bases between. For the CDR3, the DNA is TGTGCCAGCAGCCAGCCCGACTTCTACAATGAGCAGTTCTTC. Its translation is CASSQPDFYNEQFF.

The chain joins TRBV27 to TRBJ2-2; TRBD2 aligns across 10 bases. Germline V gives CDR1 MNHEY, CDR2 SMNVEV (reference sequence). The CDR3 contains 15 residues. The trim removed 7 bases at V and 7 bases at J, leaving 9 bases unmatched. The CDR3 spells CASTSLAGSVGELFF. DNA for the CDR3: TGTGCCAGCACCTCACTAGCGGGATCTGTCGGGGAGCTGTTTTTT.

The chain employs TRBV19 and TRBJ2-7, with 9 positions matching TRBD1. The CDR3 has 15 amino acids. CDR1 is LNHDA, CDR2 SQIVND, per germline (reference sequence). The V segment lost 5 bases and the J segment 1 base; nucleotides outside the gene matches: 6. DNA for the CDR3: TGTGCCAGTAGTGTCCGACAGGGGGTGTCCTACGAGCAGTACTTC. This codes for CASSVRQGVSYEQYF.

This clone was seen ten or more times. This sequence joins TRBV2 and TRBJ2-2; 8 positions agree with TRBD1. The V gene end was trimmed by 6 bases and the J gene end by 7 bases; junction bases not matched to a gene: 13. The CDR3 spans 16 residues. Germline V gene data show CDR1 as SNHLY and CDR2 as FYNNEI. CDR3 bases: TGTGCCAGCAGCGATACCGGGACAGGTGTCTACGGGGAGCTGTTTTTT. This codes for CASSDTGTGVYGELFF.

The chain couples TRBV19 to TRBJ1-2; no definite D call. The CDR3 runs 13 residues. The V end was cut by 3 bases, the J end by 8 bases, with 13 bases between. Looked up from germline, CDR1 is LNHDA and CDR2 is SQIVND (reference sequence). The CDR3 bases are TGTGCCAGTAGTATTGTTGAGGGTTTCGGCTACACCTTC. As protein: CASSIVEGFGYTF. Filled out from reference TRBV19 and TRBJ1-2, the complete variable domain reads DGGITQSPKYLFRKEGQNVTLSCEQNLNHDAMYWYRQDPGQGLRLIYYSQIVNDFQKGDIAEGYSVSREKKESFPLTVTSAQKNPTAFYLCASSIVEGFGYTFGSGTRLTVV.